These T cell receptor beta chains were read from a single sample in a study of T cell changes during pregnancy in multiple sclerosis. Method: immunoSEQ multiplex PCR; TCRdb's copy keeps in-frame clones and lacks some. The profile shows 120,000 or so clones, 85% to 95% of them singletons. The material was peripheral blood, obtained before pregnancy. The origin of the receptors is a female donor with multiple sclerosis, enrolled in a pregnancy study. CDR3s include the opening cysteine and the closing phenylalanine or tryptophan. Each record gives: CDR3 length, D gene, V gene, clone size, J gene, CDR3 protein, CDR3 DNA. D genes are given only for firm matches. Only part of the rows carry a size: once, few, many, or a class if the clone is expanded.

11	-	TRBV30	-	TRBJ2-3	CAWSVLDTQYF	TGTGCCTGGAGTGTACTCGATACGCAGTATTTT
13	-	TRBV6-5	-	TRBJ2-7	CASSYSPGLEQYF	TGTGCCAGCAGTTACTCACCAGGTCTCGAGCAGTACTTC
15	-	TRBV6-5	-	TRBJ2-7	CASSPAAGSSYEQYF	TGTGCCAGCAGCCCTGCCGCCGGGAGCTCCTACGAGCAGTACTTC
13	-	TRBV7-6	-	TRBJ1-1	CASSPEMNTEAFF	TGTGCCAGCAGCCCAGAAATGAACACTGAAGCTTTCTTT
16	TRBD2	TRBV7-2	-	TRBJ2-3	CASSLRVAGSTDTQYF	TGTGCCAGCAGCTTAAGGGTAGCGGGCTCCACAGATACGCAGTATTTT
14	-	TRBV5-6	-	TRBJ2-7	CASSLDRAHDEQYF	TGTGCCAGCAGCTTGGACAGGGCTCACGACGAGCAGTACTTC
13	-	TRBV10-3	-	TRBJ1-1	CAISPSGETEAFF	TGTGCCATCAGCCCTTCCGGAGAGACTGAAGCTTTCTTT
13	TRBD2	TRBV29-1	-	TRBJ2-1	CSVGGRAYNEQFF	TGCAGCGTGGGCGGGAGGGCCTACAATGAGCAGTTCTTC
15	TRBD2	TRBV6-1	-	TRBJ2-7	CASSDPGTSVYEQYF	TGTGCCAGCAGTGATCCCGGGACTAGCGTCTACGAGCAGTACTTC
16	-	TRBV5-5	-	TRBJ2-3	CASREGGRISTDTQYF	TGTGCCAGCCGAGAAGGAGGCCGAATATCCACAGATACGCAGTATTTT
13	-	TRBV29-1	-	TRBJ1-1	CSVTKRRNTEAFF	TGCAGCGTTACAAAACGGAGGAACACTGAAGCTTTCTTT
14	TRBD2	TRBV27	-	TRBJ2-3	CASRVAGGTDTQYF	TGTGCCAGCAGGGTGGCGGGGGGCACAGATACGCAGTATTTT
16	TRBD2	TRBV15	-	TRBJ2-5	CATSRGGAGLQETQYF	TGTGCCACCAGCAGGGGGGGAGCGGGGCTACAAGAGACCCAGTACTTC
13	TRBD2	TRBV28	-	TRBJ2-3	CASRYSGGDTQYF	TGTGCCAGCCGGTATAGCGGGGGAGATACGCAGTATTTT
11	-	TRBV19	-	TRBJ1-1	CASSRRTEAFF	TGTGCCAGTAGTAGGAGGACTGAAGCTTTCTTT
13	-	TRBV19	-	TRBJ2-7	CASSSIGAYEQYF	TGTGCCAGTAGTAGTATAGGGGCCTACGAGCAGTACTTC
15	TRBD2	TRBV7-2	-	TRBJ2-1	CASSYPGGSYNEQFF	TGTGCCAGCAGCTACCCGGGGGGGTCCTACAATGAGCAGTTCTTC
15	-	TRBV15	-	TRBJ1-1	CATSRGGRGDTEAFF	TGTGCCACCAGCAGAGGGGGCCGGGGGGACACTGAAGCTTTCTTT
16	TRBD1	TRBV27	-	TRBJ2-3	CASRRQGARGTDTQYF	TGTGCCAGCAGACGACAGGGGGCGCGGGGCACAGATACGCAGTATTTT
12	TRBD1	TRBV2	few	TRBJ1-3	CASIRQGNTIYF	TGTGCCAGCATTAGACAGGGGAACACCATATATTTT
17	TRBD2	TRBV7-9	-	TRBJ2-3	CASSLAWRLAGTDTQYF	TGTGCCAGCAGCTTAGCGTGGAGGCTAGCGGGCACAGATACGCAGTATTTT
14	-	TRBV14	-	TRBJ2-2	CASSPTGFGGELFF	TGTGCCAGCAGTCCTACAGGGTTTGGCGGGGAGCTGTTTTTT
11	-	TRBV10-3	-	TRBJ2-2	CAIRATGELFF	TGTGCCATCAGGGCCACCGGGGAGCTGTTTTTT
15	TRBD2	TRBV5-1	-	TRBJ2-2	CASNPGTSPAGELFF	TGCGCCAGCAACCCCGGGACTAGTCCCGCCGGGGAGCTGTTTTTT
17	-	TRBV9	-	TRBJ1-6	CASSVAAASSYNSPLHF	TGTGCCAGCAGCGTAGCGGCAGCGAGCTCCTATAATTCACCCCTCCACTTT
16	-	TRBV27	-	TRBJ1-4	CASSLMRGAANEKLFF	TGTGCCAGCAGTTTAATGCGGGGGGCAGCTAATGAAAAACTGTTTTTT
12	-	TRBV5-4	-	TRBJ2-2	CASSLALGELFF	TGTGCCAGCAGCTTGGCCTTAGGGGAGCTGTTTTTT
15	TRBD2	TRBV11-3	-	TRBJ2-1	CASSLGTSGNNEQFF	TGTGCCAGCAGCTTAGGGACTAGCGGGAACAATGAGCAGTTCTTC
15	-	TRBV5-6	once	TRBJ2-2	CASSFGRGSAGELFF	TGTGCCAGCAGCTTTGGAAGGGGAAGCGCCGGGGAGCTGTTTTTT
15	-	TRBV30	-	TRBJ2-7	CAWSVQGEGSYEQYF	TGTGCCTGGAGTGTACAGGGTGAGGGGTCCTACGAGCAGTACTTC
15	TRBD1	TRBV28	-	TRBJ2-7	CASSARDRVPYEQYF	TGTGCCAGCAGTGCCCGGGACAGGGTCCCCTACGAGCAGTACTTC
19	TRBD2	TRBV5-4	-	TRBJ2-2	CASTLIAGGPGTNTGELFF	TGTGCCAGCACCTTAATAGCGGGAGGGCCAGGCACGAACACCGGGGAGCTGTTTTTT
14	-	TRBV6-1	-	TRBJ2-5	CASNGDWAVETQYF	TGTGCCAGCAACGGGGACTGGGCGGTGGAGACCCAGTACTTC
15	TRBD1	TRBV4-1	-	TRBJ2-7	CASSQDRDRGYEQYF	TGCGCCAGCAGCCAAGATAGGGACAGGGGCTACGAGCAGTACTTC
14	TRBD1	TRBV5-1	once	TRBJ1-6	CASSLDRVVSPLHF	TGCGCCAGCAGTTTGGACAGGGTGGTTTCACCCCTCCACTTT
14	-	TRBV7-2	few	TRBJ1-1	CASSLGSVNTEAFF	TGTGCCAGCAGCTTAGGATCAGTGAACACTGAAGCTTTCTTT
13	-	TRBV4-1	-	TRBJ2-1	CASSQVRANEQFF	TGCGCCAGCAGCCAAGTCAGGGCAAATGAGCAGTTCTTC
17	TRBD1	TRBV28	-	TRBJ2-3	CASSLPATGSTTDTQYF	TGTGCCAGCAGCCTGCCCGCGACAGGGTCGACCACAGATACGCAGTATTTT
13	TRBD1	TRBV13	-	TRBJ2-5	CASSFRGPETQYF	TGTGCCAGCAGCTTCAGGGGGCCGGAGACCCAGTACTTC
15	TRBD1	TRBV6-5	once	TRBJ2-7	CASSHLTGPRDEQYF	TGTGCCAGCAGCCACCTGACAGGGCCAAGGGACGAGCAGTACTTC
15	-	TRBV6-1	-	TRBJ2-6	CASSEQGSGANVLTF	TGTGCCAGCAGTGAACAGGGCTCTGGGGCCAACGTCCTGACTTTC
14	TRBD2	TRBV25-1	once	TRBJ2-3	CASHGLAGADTQYF	TGTGCCAGCCACGGACTAGCGGGCGCGGATACGCAGTATTTT
14	TRBD1	TRBV19	-	TRBJ1-4	CASSPTGPNEKLFF	TGTGCCAGTAGCCCGACAGGGCCTAATGAAAAACTGTTTTTT
15	TRBD2	TRBV6-1	once	TRBJ2-7	CASSSVGGGPYEQYF	TGTGCCAGCAGTAGCGTCGGGGGGGGCCCCTACGAGCAGTACTTC
16	-	TRBV4-1	-	TRBJ2-2	CASSQVPGLNTGELFF	TGCGCCAGCAGCCAAGTCCCGGGACTGAACACCGGGGAGCTGTTTTTT
16	TRBD1	TRBV4-1	once	TRBJ1-1	CASSQDPGRGYTEAFF	TGCGCCAGCAGCCAAGATCCGGGCAGGGGGTATACTGAAGCTTTCTTT
13	-	TRBV9	-	TRBJ2-7	CASSLHTSGEQYF	TGTGCCAGCAGCCTACACACCTCCGGGGAGCAGTACTTC
16	-	TRBV4-1	-	TRBJ2-7	CASSLGARENPYEQYF	TGCGCCAGCAGCCTGGGCGCGAGAGAAAATCCATACGAGCAGTACTTC
14	-	TRBV7-9	-	TRBJ2-3	CASSLETGSDTQYF	TGTGCCAGCAGCTTAGAAACGGGTTCAGATACGCAGTATTTT
16	-	TRBV7-9	-	TRBJ2-1	CASSHTGGLFPAEQFF	TGTGCCAGCAGTCACACCGGCGGACTATTTCCCGCTGAGCAGTTCTTC